A single sample is the source of the 19 T cell receptor beta chains below, sequenced in a study of T cells in Graves' hyperthyroidism and ophthalmopathy. Amplification of TCR beta CDR3 regions used RNA as the template. When the TCR CDR3 underwent first-round RT-PCR, the HTBI primer set was used. TCRdb independently ran MiXCR on the multiplex PCR reads; one entry per CDR3 protein. There are 700,000 to 850,000 distinct CDR3 sequences in the sample; under 45% occur only once, and around 30% lies in the top ten. The source material was blood. All receptors derive from a woman aged 40 to 55 with Graves' hyperthyroidism.

The chain employs TRBV7-9 and TRBJ1-4, with TRBD1 as a possible D gene (5 bases). The V gene lost 5 bases and the J gene lost 6 bases, with 13 bases spanning the gap. The CDR3 has 14 amino acids. Germline V CDR1 and CDR2: SEHNR, FQNEAQ (reference sequence). DNA for the CDR3: TGTGCCAGCAGCCCTTCGGCGGGGGATGAAAAACTGTTTTTT. It codes for CASSPSAGDEKLFF.

The chain uses TRBV29-1 and TRBJ1-1, with D tentatively TRBD1 (5 bases). The CDR3 covers 13 residues. Germline V gene data show CDR1 as SQVTM and CDR2 as ANQGSEA. Trimming stripped 4 bases from V and 3 bases from J, with 12 bases between. The CDR3 loop is CSVVSQGDTEAFF. The CDR3 nucleotides read TGCAGCGTTGTGAGCCAGGGAGACACTGAAGCTTTCTTT. The full variable domain, with the rest looked up from reference TRBV29-1 and TRBJ1-1, is SAVISQKPSRDICQRGTSLTIQCQVDSQVTMMFWYRQQPGQSLTLIATANQGSEATYESGFVIDKFPISRPNLTFSTLTVSNMSPEDSSIYLCSVVSQGDTEAFFGQGTRLTVV.

The CDR3, as DNA: TGCGCCAGCAGTAAGGACTCGCTTTACAATGAGCAGTTCTTC. Its translation: CASSKDSLYNEQFF. The gene calls are TRBV10-2 and TRBJ2-1, with a weak D call TRBD2 (5 bases). From germline, CDR1 is WSHSY and CDR2 SAAADI. V lost 5 bases to trimming and J lost 4 bases, with 12 bases between them. This CDR3 is built from 14 residues.

The table lists this clonotype with a few counts. For the CDR3, the DNA is TGTGCCAGCATCTCCGGGACACTGGTCTACGAGCAGTACTTC. Translated: CASISGTLVYEQYF. The chain combines TRBV6-5 with TRBJ2-7; tentative D call: TRBD1 (6 bases). With 7 bases removed from V and 3 bases from J, the gap between germline ends came to 16 bases. Germline CDR1 MNHEY, CDR2 SVGAGI. The length of the CDR3 is 14 residues.

This clonotype was found many times. V gene TRBV19 combines with J gene TRBJ2-5; D gene uncertain. This CDR3 has 12 residues. Germline V gene lookup returns CDR1 LNHDA and CDR2 SQIVND (reference sequence). With 2 bases removed from V and 7 bases from J, the gap between germline ends came to 8 bases. As DNA, the CDR3 is TGTGCCAGTAGTATATCAAAGGGGACCCAGTACTTC. Residues: CASSISKGTQYF. Complete variable domain (other parts from reference TRBV19 and TRBJ2-5): DGGITQSPKYLFRKEGQNVTLSCEQNLNHDAMYWYRQDPGQGLRLIYYSQIVNDFQKGDIAEGYSVSREKKESFPLTVTSAQKNPTAFYLCASSISKGTQYFGPGTRLLVL.

This chain joins TRBV5-4 and TRBJ2-6, with D hard to call. The CDR3 contains 13 residues. V was cut by 0 bases and J by 6 bases, with 4 bases left in between. Germline CDR1 SGHNT, CDR2 YYREEE (reference sequence). Written as DNA, the CDR3 is TGTGCCAGCAGCTTGGACCAGGCCAACGTCCTGACTTTC. As protein: CASSLDQANVLTF.

In this sample, this clonotype turned up once. The V and J genes are TRBV10-2 and TRBJ2-1, with 8 bases lining up with TRBD2. The CDR3 spans 17 residues. Germline CDR1 WSHSY, CDR2 SAAADI. J gave up 7 bases and V 0 bases, and 11 bases lay outside the gene matches. CDR3 DNA: TGCGCCAGCAGTGAGTCCGGGACTAGTAGGTTGCGGAATGAGCAGTTCTTC. The encoded protein is CASSESGTSRLRNEQFF.

This clonotype has only a few counts. This chain links TRBV6-2 or TRBV6-3 with TRBJ1-5; D unresolved. This CDR3 contains 12 residues. Germline V gene lookup returns CDR1 MNHEY and CDR2 SVGEGT. V lost 10 bases and J 4 bases, leaving 11 bases between the germline ends. CDR3 region: CATGRMNQPQHF. The CDR3 DNA reads TGTGCCACCGGTAGGATGAATCAGCCCCAGCATTTT.

V gene TRBV29-1 combines with J gene TRBJ2-7; TRBD1 aligns across 12 bases. Germline V gene lookup returns CDR1 SQVTM and CDR2 ANQGSEA. J lost 7 bases, V lost 0 bases, and 10 bases had no gene match. The CDR3 consists of 16 residues. CDR3 nucleotide sequence: TGCAGCGTTGAAGATTCTAGGGGACAGGGGGCAGAAGAGCAGTACTTC. Amino acids: CSVEDSRGQGAEEQYF.

The V gene is TRBV7-6, the J gene TRBJ1-3; D not resolved. Germline CDR1 SGHVS, CDR2 FNYEAQ. The CDR3 runs to 17 residues. The V end lost 1 base, the J end lost 0 bases, and 13 bases lay between the germline ends. The DNA for the CDR3 is TGTGCCAGCAGCTTAGGGTACAGAAGGAACTCTGGAAACACCATATATTTT. It is translated as CASSLGYRRNSGNTIYF.

The chain joins TRBV3-1 to TRBJ2-7; no reliable D call. CDR1 LGHDT and CDR2 YNNKEL come from the germline V gene (reference sequence). Trimming removed 0 bases at V and 3 bases at J, with 3 bases between. The CDR3 is 12 amino acids. CDR3 region: CASSQEYYEQYF. The CDR3 DNA reads TGTGCCAGCAGCCAAGAGTACTACGAGCAGTACTTC.

This clonotype was found many times. The V gene is TRBV5-1, the J gene TRBJ1-4; D not certain. Germline V gives CDR1 SGHRS, CDR2 YFSETQ. This CDR3 spans 13 amino acids. The V end lost 5 bases, the J end lost 5 bases, and 10 bases lay between the germline ends. As DNA, the CDR3 is TGCGCCAGCAGTCGGACGATGAATGAAAAACTGTTTTTT. It is translated as CASSRTMNEKLFF.

This clonotype was detected ten times or more. The DNA of the CDR3 is TGTGCCAGCAGCCCGGACAGGGCCTCACCCCTCCACTTT. Encoded protein: CASSPDRASPLHF. The V and J genes are TRBV7-9 and TRBJ1-6, with TRBD1 identical over 8 bases. The CDR3 spans 13 residues. The germline gives CDR1 SEHNR, CDR2 FQNEAQ (reference sequence). Trimming removed 5 bases from V and 10 bases from J; junction bases left unmatched: 4.

At least ten counts were recorded for this clonotype. The chain carries TRBV7-2 and TRBJ2-5; D remains unclear. Germline assignment: CDR1 SGHTA and CDR2 FQGNSA. The CDR3 is 11 residues long. V was pared by 4 bases and J by 5 bases, with 5 bases between. The CDR3 here is CASSSAETQYF. CDR3 sequence (DNA): TGTGCCAGCAGCTCCGCCGAGACCCAGTACTTC.

This clonotype has ten or more counts. The chain carries TRBV29-1 and TRBJ2-2; no reliable D call. Per germline, CDR1 SQVTM and CDR2 ANQGSEA. V was pared by 2 bases and J by 4 bases, with 8 bases between. This CDR3 has 13 amino acids. The CDR3 DNA follows: TGCAGCGTTGAATTCGCGGCCACCGGGGAGCTGTTTTTT. It codes for CSVEFAATGELFF.

This clonotype has ten or more counts. The chain uses TRBV4-1 and TRBJ1-6; the D gene is possibly TRBD1 (5 bases). Germline V lookup: CDR1 MGHRA, CDR2 YSYEKL. V was clipped by 3 bases and J by 6 bases, with 9 bases between them. CDR3 length equals 14 residues. The CDR3 region has the DNA TGCGCCAGCAGCCAGACAAGGGGTAATTCACCCCTCCACTTT. Its translation: CASSQTRGNSPLHF.

This clonotype was observed at least ten times. V and J are TRBV6-5 and TRBJ1-5; D is possibly TRBD1 (6 bases). Trimming removed 6 bases at V and 6 bases at J, with 12 bases between. The CDR3 has 13 amino acids. Germline assignment: CDR1 MNHEY and CDR2 SVGAGI. The CDR3 DNA reads TGTGCCAGCAGCACTTTAGGGGGTCAGCCCCAGCATTTT. Translation: CASSTLGGQPQHF.

This clonotype appeared many times. The rearrangement joins TRBV12-3 or TRBV12-4 to TRBJ2-7; 10 nucleotides match TRBD2. Trimming removed 6 bases from V and 2 bases from J; junction bases left unmatched: 4. The CDR3 consists of 14 residues. This chain's CDR3 is CASSLLAGTYEQYF. CDR3 in DNA: TGTGCCAGCAGCTTACTAGCGGGGACCTACGAGCAGTACTTC.

This clonotype was picked up many times. The V call is TRBV6-1, the J call TRBJ1-2, with D hard to call. Germline CDR1 is MNHNS and CDR2 is SASEGT. The V end lost 2 bases, the J end lost 8 bases, and 9 bases lay between the germline ends. The CDR3 length is 12 residues. This CDR3 reads CASSESSEGYTF. In DNA form, the CDR3 reads TGTGCCAGCAGTGAATCATCGGAGGGCTACACCTTC.